This T cell receptor beta chain is from a study of blood T cell repertoires in COVID-19 (dated by TCRdb to 2018 to 2020). With respect to the entire study: Collaborator samples came from the United States, Italy and Spain and covered acute and convalescent phases of COVID-19. Nearly every sample came with metadata listing a de-identified subject ID, COVID-19 status, age in years and sex. The repertoires were made available in a free public database intended to serve as a resource for research on the immune response to SARS-CoV-2. The samples were drawn from two sources: the first 160 participants of the ongoing ImmuneRACE study, and 1,200 or so subjects contributed by 6 global collaborators. Where HLA class I and class II types were available, the types were taken from metadata supplied by the sample provider, not from assay-based typing. The material from the prospective study consisted of cDNA or gDNA derived from T cells, B-cell-depleted T cells, or PBMCs. Subjects who had been exposed to COVID-19, were actively infected with it, or had recovered from it provided the deeply sampled blood TCRbeta repertoires that made up the dataset. Results and caveats for the whole study, not just this receptor: The quantity of clinical and demographic metadata differed by source and by participant and was supplied without curation.

Collaborating institutions collected whole blood in K2EDTA tubes following their own protocols. For TCRbeta analysis, collaborators shipped samples as frozen whole blood, isolated PBMCs, or DNA extracted from either of those sample types. Its CDR3 holds 13 amino acids, cysteine through phenylalanine. The read is trimmed to its CDR3 DNA, 39 bases read in frame from base 1. V and J lose 3 bases and 6 bases, and a span of 8 bases separates them. The germline V gene (reference sequence) yields LNHDA for CDR1 and SQIVND for CDR2. TCRbeta CDR3 regions were amplified from genomic DNA by means of the immunoSEQ Assay, a bias-controlled multiplex PCR. The published analysis was carried out like this. Within the assay, amplification of reference gene primers was used to estimate how many nucleated cells each sample contained. To quantify the absolute abundance of each unique TCRbeta CDR3 rearrangement, sequence reads were collapsed and filtered. For each sample, productive Simpson clonality was calculated as the square root of Simpson's diversity index across productive rearrangements. TCRdb took this table from immuneACCESS and kept in-frame rearrangements with V and J called. Such tables lack part of the clones; where checked against another copy, unresolved V genes explain under half of the gap, and the rest is unexplained. Clone size and V and J calls were adopted from that table, with D and trimming inferred from the DNA. A total of 130,000 or so clones appear in this sample, 82% of them only once. Of the sample, about 4.5% falls within the top ten clones.

In the case of this clone: Its antigen has not been determined. Base qualities are not provided; no much larger clone lies one nucleotide away.

The receptor chain draws on TRBV19 and TRBJ1-4; a tentative D match to TRBD1 spans 5 bases. The clonotype originates from a woman in her 70s with acute or convalescent COVID-19. Sequences were obtained from peripheral blood. The DNA sequence is as follows: TGTGCCAGTAGTATGGGGCAGGATGAAAAACTGTTTTTT. It translates to CASSMGQDEKLFF.